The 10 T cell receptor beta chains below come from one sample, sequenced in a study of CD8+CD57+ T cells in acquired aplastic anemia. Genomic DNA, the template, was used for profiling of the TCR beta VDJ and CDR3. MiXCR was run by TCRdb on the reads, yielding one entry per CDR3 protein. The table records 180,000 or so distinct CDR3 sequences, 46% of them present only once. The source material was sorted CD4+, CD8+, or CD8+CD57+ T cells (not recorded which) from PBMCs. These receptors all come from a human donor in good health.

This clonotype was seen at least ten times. CDR3 in DNA: TGCAGTGTACCGAGACAGGCACGCACAGATACGCAGTATTTT. Translated, it gives CSVPRQARTDTQYF. V usage is TRBV20-1 and J usage is TRBJ2-3; a possible D gene is TRBD1 (6 bases). The CDR3 has 14 residues. V lost 7 bases and J lost 1, with 15 bases in between. Germline CDR1 DFQATT, CDR2 SNEGSKA (reference sequence).

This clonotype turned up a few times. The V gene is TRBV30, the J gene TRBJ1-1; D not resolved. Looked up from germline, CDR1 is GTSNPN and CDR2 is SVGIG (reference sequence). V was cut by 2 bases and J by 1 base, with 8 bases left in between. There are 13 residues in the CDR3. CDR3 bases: TGTGCCTGGAGTCGGACGGAGAACACTGAAGCTTTCTTT. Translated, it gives CAWSRTENTEAFF.

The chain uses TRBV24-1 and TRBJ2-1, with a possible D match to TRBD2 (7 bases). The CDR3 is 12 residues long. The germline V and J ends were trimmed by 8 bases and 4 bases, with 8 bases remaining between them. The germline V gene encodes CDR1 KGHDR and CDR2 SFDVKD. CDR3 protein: CATKGGYNEQFF. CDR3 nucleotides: TGTGCCACCAAGGGGGGGTACAATGAGCAGTTCTTC.

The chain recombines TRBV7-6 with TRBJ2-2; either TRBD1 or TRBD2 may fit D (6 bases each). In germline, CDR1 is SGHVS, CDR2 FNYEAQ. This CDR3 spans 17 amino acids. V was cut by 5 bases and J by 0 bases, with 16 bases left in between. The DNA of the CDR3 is TGTGCCAGCAGCCGACTGGGGGCTAGCGCGAACACCGGGGAGCTGTTTTTT. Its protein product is CASSRLGASANTGELFF.

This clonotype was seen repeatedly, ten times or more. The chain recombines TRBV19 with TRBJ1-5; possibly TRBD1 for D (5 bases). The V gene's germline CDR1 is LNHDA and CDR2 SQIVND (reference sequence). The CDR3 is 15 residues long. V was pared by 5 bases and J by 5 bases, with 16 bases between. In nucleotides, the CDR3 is TGTGCCAGTAGTCGGGGCGGGACGGGAGATCAGCCCCAGCATTTT. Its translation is CASSRGGTGDQPQHF. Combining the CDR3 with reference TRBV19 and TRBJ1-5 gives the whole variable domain DGGITQSPKYLFRKEGQNVTLSCEQNLNHDAMYWYRQDPGQGLRLIYYSQIVNDFQKGDIAEGYSVSREKKESFPLTVTSAQKNPTAFYLCASSRGGTGDQPQHFGDGTRLSIL.

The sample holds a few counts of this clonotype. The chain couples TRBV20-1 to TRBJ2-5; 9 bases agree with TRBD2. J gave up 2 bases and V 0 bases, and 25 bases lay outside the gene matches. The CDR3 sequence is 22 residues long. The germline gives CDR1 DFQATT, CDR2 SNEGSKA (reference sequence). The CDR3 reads CSARDLRPSGISRRFVQETQYF. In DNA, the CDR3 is TGCAGTGCTAGAGATCTCCGGCCTAGCGGGATCAGCAGGAGGTTCGTTCAAGAGACCCAGTACTTC.

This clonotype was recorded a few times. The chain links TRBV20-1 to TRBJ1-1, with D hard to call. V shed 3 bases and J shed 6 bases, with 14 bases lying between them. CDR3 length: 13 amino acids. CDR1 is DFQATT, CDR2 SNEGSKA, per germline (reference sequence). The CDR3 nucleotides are TGCAGTGCTAGGGAAGGAGCGGCCGCTGAAGCTTTCTTT. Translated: CSAREGAAAEAFF.

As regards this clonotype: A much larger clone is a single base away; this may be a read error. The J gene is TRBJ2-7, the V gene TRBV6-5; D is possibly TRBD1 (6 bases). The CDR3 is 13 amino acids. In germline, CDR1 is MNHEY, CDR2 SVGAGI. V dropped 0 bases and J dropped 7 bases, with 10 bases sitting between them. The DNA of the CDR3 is TGTGCCAGCAGTTACTCGGGACACAATGAGCAGTACTTC. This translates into CASSYSGHNEQYF.

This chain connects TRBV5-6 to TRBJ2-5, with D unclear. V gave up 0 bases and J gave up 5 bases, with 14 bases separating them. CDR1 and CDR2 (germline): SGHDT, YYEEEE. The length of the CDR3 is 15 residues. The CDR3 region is CASSLAGATGETQYF. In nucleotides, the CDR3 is TGTGCCAGCAGCTTGGCGGGTGCAACCGGGGAGACCCAGTACTTC.

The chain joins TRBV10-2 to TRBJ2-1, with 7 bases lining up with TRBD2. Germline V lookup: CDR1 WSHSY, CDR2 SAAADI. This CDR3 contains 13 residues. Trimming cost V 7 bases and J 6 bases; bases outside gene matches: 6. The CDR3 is CASIRDYVNEQFF. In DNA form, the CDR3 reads TGCGCCAGCATTCGGGACTACGTCAATGAGCAGTTCTTC.